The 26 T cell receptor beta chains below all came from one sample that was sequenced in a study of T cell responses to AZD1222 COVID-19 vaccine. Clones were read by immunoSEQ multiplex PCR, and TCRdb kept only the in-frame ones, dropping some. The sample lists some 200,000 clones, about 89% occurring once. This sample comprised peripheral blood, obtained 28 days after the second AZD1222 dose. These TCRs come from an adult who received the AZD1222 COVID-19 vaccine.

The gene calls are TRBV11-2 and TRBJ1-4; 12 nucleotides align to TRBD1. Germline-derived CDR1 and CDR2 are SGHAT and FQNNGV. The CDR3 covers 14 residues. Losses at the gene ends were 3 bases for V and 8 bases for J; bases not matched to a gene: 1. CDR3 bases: TGTGCCAGCAGCTTCGGGACAGGGGGCGAAAAACTGTTTTTT. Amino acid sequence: CASSFGTGGEKLFF.

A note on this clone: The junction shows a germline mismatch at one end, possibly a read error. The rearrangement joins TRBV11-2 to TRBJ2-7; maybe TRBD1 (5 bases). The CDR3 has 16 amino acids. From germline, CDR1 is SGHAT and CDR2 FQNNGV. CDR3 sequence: CASSLVRTGSSNEQYF. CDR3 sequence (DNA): TGTGCCAGCAGCTTAGTAAGAACAGGATCCTCCAACGAGCAGTACTTC.

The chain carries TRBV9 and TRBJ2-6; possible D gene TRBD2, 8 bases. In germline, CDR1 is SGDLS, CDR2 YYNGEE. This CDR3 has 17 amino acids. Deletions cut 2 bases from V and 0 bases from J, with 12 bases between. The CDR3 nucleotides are TGTGCCAGCAGCGTTAGCGGGGACAGCTCTGGGGCCAACGTCCTGACTTTC. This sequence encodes CASSVSGDSSGANVLTF.

This chain's CDR3 is CASSLAGTGGSGQYF. The CDR3 nucleotides read TGTGCCAGCAGCTTGGCCGGGACAGGGGGTTCCGGGCAGTACTTC. The genes are TRBV11-2 and TRBJ2-7; 11 bases agree with TRBD1. Germline lookup yields CDR1 SGHAT and CDR2 FQNNGV. CDR3 length equals 15 residues. The V gene end was trimmed by 3 bases and the J gene end by 9 bases; junction bases not matched to a gene: 10.

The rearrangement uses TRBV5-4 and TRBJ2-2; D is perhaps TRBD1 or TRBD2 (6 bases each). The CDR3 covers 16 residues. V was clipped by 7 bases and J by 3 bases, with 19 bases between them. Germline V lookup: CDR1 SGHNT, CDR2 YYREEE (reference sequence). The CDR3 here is CASGGRTRGYTGELFF. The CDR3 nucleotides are TGTGCCAGCGGGGGGCGAACCCGTGGGTACACCGGGGAGCTGTTTTTT.

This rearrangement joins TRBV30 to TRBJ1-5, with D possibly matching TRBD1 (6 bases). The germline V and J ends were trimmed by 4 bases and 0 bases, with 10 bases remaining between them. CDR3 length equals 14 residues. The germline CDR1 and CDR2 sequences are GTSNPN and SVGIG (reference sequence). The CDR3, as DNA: TGTGCCTGGACGACAGGATATAGCAATCAGCCCCAGCATTTT. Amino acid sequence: CAWTTGYSNQPQHF.

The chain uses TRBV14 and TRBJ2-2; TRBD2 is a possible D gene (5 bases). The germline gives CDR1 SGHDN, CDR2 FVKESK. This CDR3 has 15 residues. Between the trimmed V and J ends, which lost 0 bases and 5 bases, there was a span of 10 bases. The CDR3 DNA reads TGTGCCAGCAGCCAAGATGAAGGACTTACCGGGGAGCTGTTTTTT. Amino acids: CASSQDEGLTGELFF.

The CDR3, as DNA: TGCGCCAGCAGCCTGGGGACTAAGACTACTAATGAAAAACTGTTTTTT. Amino acid sequence: CASSLGTKTTNEKLFF. The chain couples TRBV5-1 to TRBJ1-4, with D tentatively TRBD1 (5 bases). In germline, CDR1 is SGHRS, CDR2 YFSETQ. Trimming removed 4 bases at V and 2 bases at J, with 15 bases between. There are 16 residues in the CDR3.

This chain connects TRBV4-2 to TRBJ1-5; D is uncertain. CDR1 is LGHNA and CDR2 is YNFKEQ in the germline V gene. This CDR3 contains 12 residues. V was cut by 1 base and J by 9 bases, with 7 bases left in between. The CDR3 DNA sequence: TGTGCCAGCAGCCAAGGTGAGCGGCCCCAGCATTTT. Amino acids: CASSQGERPQHF.

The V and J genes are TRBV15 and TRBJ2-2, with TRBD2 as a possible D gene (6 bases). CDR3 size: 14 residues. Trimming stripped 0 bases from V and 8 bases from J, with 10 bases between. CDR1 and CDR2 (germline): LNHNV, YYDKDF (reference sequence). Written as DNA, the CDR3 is TGTGCCACCAGCAGAGATCCTGGGAGGGGGGAGCTGTTTTTT. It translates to CATSRDPGRGELFF.

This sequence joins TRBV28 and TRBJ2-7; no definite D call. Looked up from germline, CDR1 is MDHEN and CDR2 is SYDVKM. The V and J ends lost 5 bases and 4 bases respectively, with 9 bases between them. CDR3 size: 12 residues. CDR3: CASSPDLYEQYF. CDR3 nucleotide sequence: TGTGCCAGCAGTCCGGACCTTTACGAGCAGTACTTC.

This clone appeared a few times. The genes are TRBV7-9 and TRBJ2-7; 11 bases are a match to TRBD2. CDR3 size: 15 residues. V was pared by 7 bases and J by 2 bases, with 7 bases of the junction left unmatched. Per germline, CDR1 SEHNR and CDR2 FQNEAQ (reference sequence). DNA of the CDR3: TGTGCCAGCACCGCTAGCGGGAGGCCTCCCTACGAGCAGTACTTC. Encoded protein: CASTASGRPPYEQYF.

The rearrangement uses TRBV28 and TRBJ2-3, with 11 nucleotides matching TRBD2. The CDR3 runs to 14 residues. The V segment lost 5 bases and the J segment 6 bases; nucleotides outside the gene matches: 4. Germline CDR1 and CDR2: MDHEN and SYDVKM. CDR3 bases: TGTGCCAGCAGTGTAGCGGGAGGGAGGGATACGCAGTATTTT. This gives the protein CASSVAGGRDTQYF.

The CDR3 DNA is TGTGCCAGTAGAGATCAGGGAAGGTGGGGAAAACTGTTTTTT. This translates into CASRDQGRWGKLFF. This sequence joins TRBV28 and TRBJ1-4; perhaps TRBD1 as D (5 bases). The germline V gene has CDR1 MDHEN and CDR2 SYDVKM. This CDR3 comprises 14 residues. With 9 bases removed from V and 10 bases from J, the gap between germline ends came to 21 bases.

The chain's CDR3 is CASYGTGGANGYTF. CDR3 DNA: TGTGCCAGTTATGGGACAGGGGGCGCAAATGGCTACACCTTC. This chain connects TRBV19 to TRBJ1-2, with 12 nucleotides matching TRBD1. V lost 8 bases and J lost 6; bases outside the gene matches: 7. In germline, CDR1 is LNHDA, CDR2 SQIVND (reference sequence). The CDR3 loop spans 14 amino acids.

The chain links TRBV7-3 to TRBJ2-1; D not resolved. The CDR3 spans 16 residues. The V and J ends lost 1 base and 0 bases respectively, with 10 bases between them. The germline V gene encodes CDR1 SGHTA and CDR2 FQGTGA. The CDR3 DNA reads TGTGCCAGCAGCTTAAATGGCGGCAGCTCCTACAATGAGCAGTTCTTC. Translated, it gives CASSLNGGSSYNEQFF. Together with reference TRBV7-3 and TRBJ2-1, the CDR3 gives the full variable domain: GAGVSQTPSNKVTEKGKYVELRCDPISGHTALYWYRQSLGQGPEFLIYFQGTGAADDSGLPNDRFFAVRPEGSVSTLKIQRTERGDSAVYLCASSLNGGSSYNEQFFGPGTRLTVL.

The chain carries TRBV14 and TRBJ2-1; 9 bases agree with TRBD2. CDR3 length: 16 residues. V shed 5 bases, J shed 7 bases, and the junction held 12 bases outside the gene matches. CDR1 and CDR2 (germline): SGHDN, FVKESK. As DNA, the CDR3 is TGTGCCAGCAGCAGCGGGCGCGGGACTAGCCGAAATGAGCAGTTCTTC. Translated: CASSSGRGTSRNEQFF.

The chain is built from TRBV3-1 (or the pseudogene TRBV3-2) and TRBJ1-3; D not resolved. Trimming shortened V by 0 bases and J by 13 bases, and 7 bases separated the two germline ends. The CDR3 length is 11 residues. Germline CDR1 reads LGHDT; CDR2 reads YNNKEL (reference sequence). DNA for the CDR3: TGTGCCAGCAGCCAAGACCTCGGGATATATTTT. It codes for CASSQDLGIYF.

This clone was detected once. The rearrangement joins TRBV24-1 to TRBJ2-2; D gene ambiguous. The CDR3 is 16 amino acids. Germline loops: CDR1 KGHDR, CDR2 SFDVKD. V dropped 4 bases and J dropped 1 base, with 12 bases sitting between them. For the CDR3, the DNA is TGTGCCACCAGTGAGATGGACGGCCTGAACACCGGGGAGCTGTTTTTT. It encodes CATSEMDGLNTGELFF.

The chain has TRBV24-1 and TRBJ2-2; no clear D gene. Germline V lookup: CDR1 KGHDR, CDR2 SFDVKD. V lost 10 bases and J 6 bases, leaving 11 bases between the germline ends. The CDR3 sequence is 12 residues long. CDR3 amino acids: CATGPRAGELFF. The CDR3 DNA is TGTGCCACAGGGCCCCGGGCCGGGGAGCTGTTTTTT.

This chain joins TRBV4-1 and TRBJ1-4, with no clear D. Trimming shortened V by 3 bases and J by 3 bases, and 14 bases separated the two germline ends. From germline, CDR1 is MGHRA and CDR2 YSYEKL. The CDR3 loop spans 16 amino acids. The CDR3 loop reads CASSQVGPRPNEKLFF. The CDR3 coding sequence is TGCGCCAGCAGCCAGGTTGGACCGCGGCCTAATGAAAAACTGTTTTTT.

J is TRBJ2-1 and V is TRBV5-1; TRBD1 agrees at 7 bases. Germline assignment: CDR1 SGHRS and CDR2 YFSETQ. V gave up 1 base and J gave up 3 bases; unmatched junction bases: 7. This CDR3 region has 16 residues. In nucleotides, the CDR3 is TGCGCCAGCAGCTTGATGGGCAGGGGGTACTACAATGAGCAGTTCTTC. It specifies CASSLMGRGYYNEQFF.

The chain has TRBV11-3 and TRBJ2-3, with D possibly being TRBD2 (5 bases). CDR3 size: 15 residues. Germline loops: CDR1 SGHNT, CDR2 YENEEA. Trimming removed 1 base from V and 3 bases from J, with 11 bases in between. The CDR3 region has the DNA TGTGCCAGCAGCTTAGCAGAGGGCCGGACAGATACGCAGTATTTT. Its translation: CASSLAEGRTDTQYF.

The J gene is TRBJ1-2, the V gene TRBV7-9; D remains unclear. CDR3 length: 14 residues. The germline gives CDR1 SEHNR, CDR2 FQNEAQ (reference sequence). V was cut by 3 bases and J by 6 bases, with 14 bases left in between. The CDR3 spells CASSFPGRGNGYTF. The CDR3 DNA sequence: TGTGCCAGCAGCTTCCCCGGCCGAGGGAATGGCTACACCTTC.

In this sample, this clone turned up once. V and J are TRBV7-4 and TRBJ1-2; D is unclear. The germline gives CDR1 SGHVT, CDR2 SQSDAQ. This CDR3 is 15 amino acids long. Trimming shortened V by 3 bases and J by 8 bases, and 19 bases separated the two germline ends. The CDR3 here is CASSLYRNAMEGYTF. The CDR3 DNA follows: TGTGCCAGCAGCTTGTACCGGAACGCGATGGAGGGCTACACCTTC.

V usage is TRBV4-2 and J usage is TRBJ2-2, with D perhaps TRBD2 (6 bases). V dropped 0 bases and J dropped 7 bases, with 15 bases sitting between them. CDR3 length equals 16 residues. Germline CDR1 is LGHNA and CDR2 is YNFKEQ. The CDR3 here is CASSQDPSGDDGELFF. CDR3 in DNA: TGTGCCAGCAGCCAAGATCCGTCGGGAGACGACGGGGAGCTGTTTTTT.